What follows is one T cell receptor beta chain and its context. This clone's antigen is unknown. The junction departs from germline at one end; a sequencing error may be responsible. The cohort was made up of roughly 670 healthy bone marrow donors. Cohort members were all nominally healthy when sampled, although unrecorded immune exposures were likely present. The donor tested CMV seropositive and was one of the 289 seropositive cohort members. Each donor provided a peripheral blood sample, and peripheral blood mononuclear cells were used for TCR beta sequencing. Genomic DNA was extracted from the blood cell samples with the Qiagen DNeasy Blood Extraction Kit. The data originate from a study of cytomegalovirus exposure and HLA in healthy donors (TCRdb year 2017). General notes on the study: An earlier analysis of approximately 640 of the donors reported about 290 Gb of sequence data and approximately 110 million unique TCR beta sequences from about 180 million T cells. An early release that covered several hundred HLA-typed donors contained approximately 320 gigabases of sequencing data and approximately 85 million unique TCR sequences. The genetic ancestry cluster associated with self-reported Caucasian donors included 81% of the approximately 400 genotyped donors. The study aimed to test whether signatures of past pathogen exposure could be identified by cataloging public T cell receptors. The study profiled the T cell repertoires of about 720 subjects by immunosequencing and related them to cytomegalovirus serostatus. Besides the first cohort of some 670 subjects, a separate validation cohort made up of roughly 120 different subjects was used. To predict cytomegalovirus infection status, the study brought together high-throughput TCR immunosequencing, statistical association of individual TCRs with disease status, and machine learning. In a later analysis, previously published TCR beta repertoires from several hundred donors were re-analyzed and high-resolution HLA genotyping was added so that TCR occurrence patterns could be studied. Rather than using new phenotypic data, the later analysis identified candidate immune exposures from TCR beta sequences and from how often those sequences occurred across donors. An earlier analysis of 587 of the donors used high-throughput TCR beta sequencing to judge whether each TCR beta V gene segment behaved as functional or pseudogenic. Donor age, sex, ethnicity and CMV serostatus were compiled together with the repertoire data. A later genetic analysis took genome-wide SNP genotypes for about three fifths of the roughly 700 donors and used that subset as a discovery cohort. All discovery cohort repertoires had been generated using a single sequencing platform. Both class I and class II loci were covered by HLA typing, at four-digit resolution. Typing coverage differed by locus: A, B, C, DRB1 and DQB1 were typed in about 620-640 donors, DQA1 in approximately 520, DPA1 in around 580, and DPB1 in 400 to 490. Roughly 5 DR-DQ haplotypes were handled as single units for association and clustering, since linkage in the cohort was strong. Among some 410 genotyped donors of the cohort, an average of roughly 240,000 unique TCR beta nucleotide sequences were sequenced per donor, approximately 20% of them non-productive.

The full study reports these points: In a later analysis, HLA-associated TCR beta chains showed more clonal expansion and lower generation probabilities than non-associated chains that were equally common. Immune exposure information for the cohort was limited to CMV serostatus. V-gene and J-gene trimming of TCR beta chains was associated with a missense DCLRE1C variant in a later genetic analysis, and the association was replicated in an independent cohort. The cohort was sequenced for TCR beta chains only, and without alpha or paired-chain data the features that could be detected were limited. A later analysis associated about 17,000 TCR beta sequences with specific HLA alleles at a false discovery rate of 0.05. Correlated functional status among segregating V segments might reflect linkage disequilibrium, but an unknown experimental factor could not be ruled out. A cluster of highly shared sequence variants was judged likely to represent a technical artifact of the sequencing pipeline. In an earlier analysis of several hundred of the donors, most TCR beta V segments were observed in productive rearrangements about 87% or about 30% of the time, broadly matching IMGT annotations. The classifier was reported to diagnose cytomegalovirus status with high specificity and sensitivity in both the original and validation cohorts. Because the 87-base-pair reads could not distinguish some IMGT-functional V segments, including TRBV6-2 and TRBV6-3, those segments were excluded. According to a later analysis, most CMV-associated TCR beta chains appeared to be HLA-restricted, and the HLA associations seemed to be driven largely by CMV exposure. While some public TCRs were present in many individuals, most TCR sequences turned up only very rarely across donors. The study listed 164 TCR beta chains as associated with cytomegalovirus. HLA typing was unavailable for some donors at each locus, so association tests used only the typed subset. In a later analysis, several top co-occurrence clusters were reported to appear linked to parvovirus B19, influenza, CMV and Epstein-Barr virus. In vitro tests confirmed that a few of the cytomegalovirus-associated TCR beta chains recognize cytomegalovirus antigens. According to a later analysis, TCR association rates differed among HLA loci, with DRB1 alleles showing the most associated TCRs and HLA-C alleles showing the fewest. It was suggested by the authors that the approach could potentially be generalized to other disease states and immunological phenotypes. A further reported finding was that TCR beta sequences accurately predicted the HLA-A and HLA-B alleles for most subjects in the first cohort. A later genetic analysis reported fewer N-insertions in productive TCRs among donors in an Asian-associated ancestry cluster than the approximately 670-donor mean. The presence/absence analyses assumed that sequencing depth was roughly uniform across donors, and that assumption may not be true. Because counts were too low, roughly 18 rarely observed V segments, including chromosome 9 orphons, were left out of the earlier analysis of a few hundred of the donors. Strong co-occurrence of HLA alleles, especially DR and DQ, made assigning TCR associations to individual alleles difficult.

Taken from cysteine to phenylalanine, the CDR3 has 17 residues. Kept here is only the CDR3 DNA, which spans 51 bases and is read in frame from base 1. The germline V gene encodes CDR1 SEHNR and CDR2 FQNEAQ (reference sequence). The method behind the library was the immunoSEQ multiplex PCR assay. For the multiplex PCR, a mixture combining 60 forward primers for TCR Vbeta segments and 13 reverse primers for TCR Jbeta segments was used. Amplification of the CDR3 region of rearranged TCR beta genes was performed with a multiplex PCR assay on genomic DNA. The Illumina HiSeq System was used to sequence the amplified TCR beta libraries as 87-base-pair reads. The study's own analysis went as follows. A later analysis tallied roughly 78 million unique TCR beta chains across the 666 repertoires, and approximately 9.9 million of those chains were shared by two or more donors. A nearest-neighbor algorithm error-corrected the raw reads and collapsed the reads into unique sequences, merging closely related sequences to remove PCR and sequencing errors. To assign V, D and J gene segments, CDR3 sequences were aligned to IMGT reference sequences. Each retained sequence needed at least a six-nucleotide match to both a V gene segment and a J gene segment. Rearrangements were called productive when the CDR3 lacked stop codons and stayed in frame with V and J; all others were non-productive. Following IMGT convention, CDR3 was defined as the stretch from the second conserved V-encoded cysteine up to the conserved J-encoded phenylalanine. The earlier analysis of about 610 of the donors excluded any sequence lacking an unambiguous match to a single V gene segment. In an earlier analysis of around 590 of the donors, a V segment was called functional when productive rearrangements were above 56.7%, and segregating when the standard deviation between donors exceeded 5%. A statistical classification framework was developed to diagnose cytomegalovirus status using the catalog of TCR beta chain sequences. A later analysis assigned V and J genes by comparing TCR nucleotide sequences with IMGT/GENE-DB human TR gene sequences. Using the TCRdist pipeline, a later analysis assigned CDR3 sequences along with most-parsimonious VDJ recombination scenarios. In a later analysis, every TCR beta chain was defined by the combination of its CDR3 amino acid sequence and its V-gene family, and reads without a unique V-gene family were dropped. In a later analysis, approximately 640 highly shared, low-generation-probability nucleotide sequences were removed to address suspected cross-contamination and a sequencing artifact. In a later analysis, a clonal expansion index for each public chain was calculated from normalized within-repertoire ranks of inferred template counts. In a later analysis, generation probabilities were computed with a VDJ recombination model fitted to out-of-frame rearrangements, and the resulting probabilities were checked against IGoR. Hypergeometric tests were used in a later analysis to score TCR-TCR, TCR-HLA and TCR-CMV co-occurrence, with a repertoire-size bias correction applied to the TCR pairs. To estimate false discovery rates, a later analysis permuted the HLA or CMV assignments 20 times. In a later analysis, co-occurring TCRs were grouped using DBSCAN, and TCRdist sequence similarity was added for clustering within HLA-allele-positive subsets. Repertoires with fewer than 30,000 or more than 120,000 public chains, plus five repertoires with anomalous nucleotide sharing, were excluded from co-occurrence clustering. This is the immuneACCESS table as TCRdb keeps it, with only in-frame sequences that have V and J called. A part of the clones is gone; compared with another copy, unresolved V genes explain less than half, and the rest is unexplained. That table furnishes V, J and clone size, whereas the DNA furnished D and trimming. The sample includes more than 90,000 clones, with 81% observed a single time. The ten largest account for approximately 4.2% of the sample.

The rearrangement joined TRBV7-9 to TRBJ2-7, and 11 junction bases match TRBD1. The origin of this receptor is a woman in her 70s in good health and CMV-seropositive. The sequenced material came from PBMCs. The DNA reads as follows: TGTTCCAGCAGCTTATTGAGAAGTGGGACAGGGGGATACGAGCAGTACTTC. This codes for CSSSLLRSGTGGYEQYF.